This paragraph reports one T cell receptor beta chain. This could be a read error, since a much larger clone is one nucleotide away. What was amplified from RNA transcripts were TCR beta CDR3 regions. TCR CDR3 underwent first-round RT-PCR with the HTBI primer set. In TCRdb, the multiplex PCR reads were re-called with MiXCR into one record per CDR3 protein. The data hold around 300,000 distinct CDR3 sequences, with roughly 22% observed a single time. CDR1 and CDR2 from the germline V gene are SNHLY and FYNNEI. The CDR3 runs to 14 residues. This record belongs to a study of T cells in Graves' hyperthyroidism and ophthalmopathy.

This TCR came from a man aged 25-45 years with Graves' ophthalmopathy. Sequencing was performed on blood. The V gene is TRBV2, the J gene TRBJ1-5; TRBD1 matches 10 bases. The CDR3 region has the DNA TGTGCCGGCAGGGGGGGACAGGGGAGTCAGCCCCAGCATTTT. This encodes CAGRGGQGSQPQHF.